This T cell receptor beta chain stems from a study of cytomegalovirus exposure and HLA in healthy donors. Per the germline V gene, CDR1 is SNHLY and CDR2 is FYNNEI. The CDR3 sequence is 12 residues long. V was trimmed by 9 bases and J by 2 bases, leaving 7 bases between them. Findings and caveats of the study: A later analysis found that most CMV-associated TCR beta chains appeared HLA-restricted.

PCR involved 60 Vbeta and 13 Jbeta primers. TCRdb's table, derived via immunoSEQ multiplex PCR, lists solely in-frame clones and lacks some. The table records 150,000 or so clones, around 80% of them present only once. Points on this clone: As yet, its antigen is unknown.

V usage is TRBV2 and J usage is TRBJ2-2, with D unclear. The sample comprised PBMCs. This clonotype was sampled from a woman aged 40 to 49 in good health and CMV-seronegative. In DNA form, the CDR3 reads TGTGCCAGTGCTAGTAACACCGGGGAGCTGTTTTTT. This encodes CASASNTGELFF. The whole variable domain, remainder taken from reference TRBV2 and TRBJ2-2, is EPEVTQTPSHQVTQMGQEVILRCVPISNHLYFYWYRQILGQKVEFLVSFYNNEISEKSEIFDDQFSVERPDGSNFTLKIRSTKLEDSAMYFCASASNTGELFFGEGSRLTVL.